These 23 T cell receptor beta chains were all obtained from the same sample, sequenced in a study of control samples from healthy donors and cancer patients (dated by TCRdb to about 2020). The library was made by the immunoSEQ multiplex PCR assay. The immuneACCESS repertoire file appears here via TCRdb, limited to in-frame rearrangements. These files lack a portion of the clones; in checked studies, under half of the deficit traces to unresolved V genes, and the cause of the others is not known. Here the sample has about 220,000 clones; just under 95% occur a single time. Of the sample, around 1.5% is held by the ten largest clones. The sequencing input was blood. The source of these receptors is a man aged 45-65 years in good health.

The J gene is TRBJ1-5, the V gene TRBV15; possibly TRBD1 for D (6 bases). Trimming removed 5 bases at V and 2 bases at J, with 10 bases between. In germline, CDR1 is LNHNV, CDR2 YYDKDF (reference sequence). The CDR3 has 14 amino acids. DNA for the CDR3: TGTGCCACCAGCCCCCGGACAGGCAATCAGCCCCAGCATTTT. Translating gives CATSPRTGNQPQHF. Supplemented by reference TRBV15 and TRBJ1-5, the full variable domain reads DAMVIQNPRYQVTQFGKPVTLSCSQTLNHNVMYWYQQKSSQAPKLLFHYYDKDFNNEADTPDNFQSRRPNTSFCFLDIRSPGLGDTAMYLCATSPRTGNQPQHFGDGTRLSIL.

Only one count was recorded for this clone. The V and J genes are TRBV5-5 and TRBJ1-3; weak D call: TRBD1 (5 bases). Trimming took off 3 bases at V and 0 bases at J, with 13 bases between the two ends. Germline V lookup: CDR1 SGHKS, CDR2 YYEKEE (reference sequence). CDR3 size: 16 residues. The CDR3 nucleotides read TGTGCCAGCAGCTGGCTCGACAGCCGCTCTGGAAACACCATATATTTT. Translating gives CASSWLDSRSGNTIYF.

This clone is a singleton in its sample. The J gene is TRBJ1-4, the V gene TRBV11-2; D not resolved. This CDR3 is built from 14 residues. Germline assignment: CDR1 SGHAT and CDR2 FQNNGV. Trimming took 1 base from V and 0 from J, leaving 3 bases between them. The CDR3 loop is CASSLGPTNEKLFF. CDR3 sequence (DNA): TGTGCCAGCAGCTTAGGCCCAACTAATGAAAAACTGTTTTTT.

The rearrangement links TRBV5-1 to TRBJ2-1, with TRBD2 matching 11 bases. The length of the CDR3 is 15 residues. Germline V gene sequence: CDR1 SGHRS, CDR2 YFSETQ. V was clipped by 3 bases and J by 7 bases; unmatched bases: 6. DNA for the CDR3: TGCGCCAGCAGCTGGCTAGCGGGGGGCCCGAATGAGCAGTTCTTC. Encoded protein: CASSWLAGGPNEQFF.

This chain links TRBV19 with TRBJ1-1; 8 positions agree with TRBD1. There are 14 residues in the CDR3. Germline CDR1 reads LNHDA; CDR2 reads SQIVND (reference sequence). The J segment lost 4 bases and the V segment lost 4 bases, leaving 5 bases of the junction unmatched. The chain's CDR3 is CASSTWTGPTEAFF. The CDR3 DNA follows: TGTGCCAGTAGTACCTGGACAGGGCCCACTGAAGCTTTCTTT.

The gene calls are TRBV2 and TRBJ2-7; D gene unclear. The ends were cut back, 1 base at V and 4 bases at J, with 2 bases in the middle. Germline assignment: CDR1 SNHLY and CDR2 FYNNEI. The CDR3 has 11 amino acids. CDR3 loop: CASSEGYEQYV. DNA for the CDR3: TGTGCCAGCAGTGAAGGTTACGAGCAGTACGTC.

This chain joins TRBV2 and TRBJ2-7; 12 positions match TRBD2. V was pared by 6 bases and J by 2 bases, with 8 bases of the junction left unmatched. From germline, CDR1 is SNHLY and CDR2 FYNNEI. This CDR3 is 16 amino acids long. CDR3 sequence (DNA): TGTGCCAGCAGAAGGACTAGCGGGGTAATCCCCTACGAGCAGTACTTC. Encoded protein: CASRRTSGVIPYEQYF.

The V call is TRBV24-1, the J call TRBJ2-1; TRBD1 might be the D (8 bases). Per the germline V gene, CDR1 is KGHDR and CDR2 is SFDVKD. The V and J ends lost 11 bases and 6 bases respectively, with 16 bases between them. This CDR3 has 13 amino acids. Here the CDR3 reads CAIGQGGGNEQFF. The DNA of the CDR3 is TGTGCCATCGGACAGGGAGGGGGCAATGAGCAGTTCTTC.

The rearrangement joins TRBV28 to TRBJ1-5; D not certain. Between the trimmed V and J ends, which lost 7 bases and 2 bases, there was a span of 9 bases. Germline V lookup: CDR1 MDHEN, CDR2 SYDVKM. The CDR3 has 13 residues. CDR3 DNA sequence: TGTGCCAGCACCTCTAATGGCAATCAGCCCCAGCATTTT. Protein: CASTSNGNQPQHF. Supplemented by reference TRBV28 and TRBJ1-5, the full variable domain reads DVKVTQSSRYLVKRTGEKVFLECVQDMDHENMFWYRQDPGLGLRLIYFSYDVKMKEKGDIPEGYSVSREKKERFSLILESASTNQTSMYLCASTSNGNQPQHFGDGTRLSIL.

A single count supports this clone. The CDR3 loop reads CASISQGTGANVLTF. CDR3 sequence (DNA): TGTGCCAGTATTTCACAGGGAACTGGGGCCAACGTCCTGACTTTC. The chain links TRBV19 to TRBJ2-6, with D possibly matching TRBD1 (6 bases). Trimming took off 7 bases at V and 2 bases at J, with 12 bases between the two ends. The CDR3 is 15 amino acids. CDR1 and CDR2 (germline): LNHDA, SQIVND (reference sequence).

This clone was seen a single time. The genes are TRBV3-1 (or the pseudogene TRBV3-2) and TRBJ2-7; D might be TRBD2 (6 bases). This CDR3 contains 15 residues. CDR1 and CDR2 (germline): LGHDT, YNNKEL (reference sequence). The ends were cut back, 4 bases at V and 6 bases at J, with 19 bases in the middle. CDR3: CASSPGGRGDGEQYF. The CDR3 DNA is TGTGCCAGCAGCCCAGGTGGACGCGGGGATGGCGAGCAGTACTTC.

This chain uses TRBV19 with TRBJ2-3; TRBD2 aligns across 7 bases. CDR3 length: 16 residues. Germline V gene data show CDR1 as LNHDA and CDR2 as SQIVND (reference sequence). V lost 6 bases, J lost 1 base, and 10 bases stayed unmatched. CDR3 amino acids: CASRSGELAGTDTQYF. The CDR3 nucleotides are TGTGCCAGTAGGTCCGGAGAGCTAGCGGGCACAGATACGCAGTATTTT.

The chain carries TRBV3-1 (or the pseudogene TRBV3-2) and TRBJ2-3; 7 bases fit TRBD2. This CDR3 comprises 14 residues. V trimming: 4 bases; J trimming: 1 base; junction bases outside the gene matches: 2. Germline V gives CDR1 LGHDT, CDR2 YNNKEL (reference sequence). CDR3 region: CASSRRGGTDTQYF. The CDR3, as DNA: TGTGCCAGCAGCCGACGGGGGGGCACAGATACGCAGTATTTT.

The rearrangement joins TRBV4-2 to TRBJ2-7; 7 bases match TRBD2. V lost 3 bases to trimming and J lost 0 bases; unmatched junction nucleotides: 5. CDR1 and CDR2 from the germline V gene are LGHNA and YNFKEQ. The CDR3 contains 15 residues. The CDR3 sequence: CASSQVGDYSYEQYF. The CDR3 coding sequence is TGTGCCAGCAGCCAGGTAGGGGACTACTCCTACGAGCAGTACTTC.

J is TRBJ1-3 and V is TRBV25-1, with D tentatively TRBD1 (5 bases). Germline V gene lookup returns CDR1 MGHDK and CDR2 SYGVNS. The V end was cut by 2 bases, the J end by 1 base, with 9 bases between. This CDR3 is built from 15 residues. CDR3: CASSENGGSGNTIYF. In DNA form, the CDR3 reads TGTGCCAGCAGTGAAAATGGGGGTTCTGGAAACACCATATATTTT.

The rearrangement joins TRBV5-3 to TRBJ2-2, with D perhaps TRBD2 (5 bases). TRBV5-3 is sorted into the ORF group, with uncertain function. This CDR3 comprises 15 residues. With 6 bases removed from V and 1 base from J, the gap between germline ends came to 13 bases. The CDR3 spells CARMGSGENTGELFF. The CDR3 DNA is TGTGCCAGAATGGGGTCCGGGGAGAACACCGGGGAGCTGTTTTTT.

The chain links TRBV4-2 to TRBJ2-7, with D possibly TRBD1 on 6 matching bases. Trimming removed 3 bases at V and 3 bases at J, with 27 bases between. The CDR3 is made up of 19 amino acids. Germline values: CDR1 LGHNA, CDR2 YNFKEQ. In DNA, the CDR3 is TGTGCCAGCAGCCAGGAAGAAGAGAGGTTCAGGGACAAGAACTACGAGCAGTACTTC. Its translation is CASSQEEERFRDKNYEQYF.

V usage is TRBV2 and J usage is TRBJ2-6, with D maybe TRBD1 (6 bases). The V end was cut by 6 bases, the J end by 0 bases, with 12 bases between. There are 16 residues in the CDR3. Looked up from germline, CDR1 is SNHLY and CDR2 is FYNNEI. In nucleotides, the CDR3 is TGTGCCAGCAGGGACAGTGTGTTCTCTGGGGCCAACGTCCTGACTTTC. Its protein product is CASRDSVFSGANVLTF.

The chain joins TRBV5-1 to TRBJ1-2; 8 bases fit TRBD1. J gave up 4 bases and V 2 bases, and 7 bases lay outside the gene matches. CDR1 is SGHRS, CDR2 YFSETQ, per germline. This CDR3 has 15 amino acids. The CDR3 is CASSLDRGFSYGYTF. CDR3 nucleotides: TGCGCCAGCAGCTTAGACAGGGGCTTCAGCTATGGCTACACCTTC.

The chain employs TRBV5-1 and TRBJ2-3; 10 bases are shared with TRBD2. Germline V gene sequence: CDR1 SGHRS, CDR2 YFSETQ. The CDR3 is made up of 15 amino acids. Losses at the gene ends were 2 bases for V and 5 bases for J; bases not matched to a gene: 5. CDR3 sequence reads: CASSFLAGAGDTQYF. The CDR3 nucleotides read TGCGCCAGCAGCTTTCTAGCGGGGGCGGGAGATACGCAGTATTTT.

CDR3 in amino acids: CAIGGQGSAEAFF. The CDR3 nucleotides are TGTGCCATCGGCGGACAGGGTAGCGCTGAAGCTTTCTTT. The chain is built from TRBV7-8 and TRBJ1-1; 8 bases match TRBD1. Germline loops: CDR1 SGHVS, CDR2 FQNEAQ. This CDR3 is 13 amino acids long. V lost 10 bases, J lost 6 bases, and 10 bases stayed unmatched.

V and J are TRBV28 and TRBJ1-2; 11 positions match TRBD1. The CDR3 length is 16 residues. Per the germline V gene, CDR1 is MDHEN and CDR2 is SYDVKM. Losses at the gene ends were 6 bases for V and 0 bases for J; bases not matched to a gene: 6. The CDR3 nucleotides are TGTGCCAGCAGCGGGACAGGGGGACTTACTAACTATGGCTACACCTTC. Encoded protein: CASSGTGGLTNYGYTF.

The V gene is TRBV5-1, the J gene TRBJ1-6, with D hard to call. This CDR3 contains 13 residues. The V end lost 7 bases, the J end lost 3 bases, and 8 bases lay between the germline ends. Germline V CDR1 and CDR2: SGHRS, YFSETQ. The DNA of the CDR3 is TGCGCCAGCGGTGATGACTATAATTCACCCCTCCACTTT. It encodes CASGDDYNSPLHF.